Included here is one T cell receptor beta chain sequence, with context. The V gene lost 0 bases and the J gene lost 8 bases, with 10 bases spanning the gap. There are 13 residues in the CDR3. From germline, CDR1 is MGHRA and CDR2 YSYEKL. This sample is drawn from a study of PD-1 and CTLA-4 blockade in melanoma. Clones were read by immunoSEQ multiplex PCR, and TCRdb kept only the in-frame ones, dropping some. The profile covers about 16,000 clones, with 70% to 80% appearing a single time and roughly 14% taken by the ten largest. This chain joins TRBV4-1 and TRBJ1-1, with D uncertain. The clonotype was recovered from a human donor with melanoma. This material consisted of CD8+ T cells from peripheral blood, taken from a patient given anti-PD-1 treatment. DNA of the CDR3: TGCGCCAGCAGCCAAGATCGCTGGCAGGAAGCTTTCTTT. Translation gives CASSQDRWQEAFF.